The 22 T cell receptor beta chains below come from one sample, sequenced in a study of T cells in women clearing cervical HPV infection. TCRdb keeps only in-frame clones here, not all; method: immunoSEQ multiplex PCR. This listing includes fewer than 20,000 clones. Material for sequencing was blood buffy coat. These receptors originate from a woman between 18 and 70 years old with a cervical HPV16 infection that either progressed to CIN3+ or cleared (not recorded which).

With regard to this clone: The sequenced fragment ends 3 residues before the CDR3 boundary, so the rest is inferred from the germline J gene. This chain links TRBV20-1 with TRBJ2-5; the match to TRBD1 covers 7 bases. The ends lost 5 bases at V and 4 bases at J; junction bases unmatched: 16. Germline CDR1 DFQATT, CDR2 SNEGSKA (reference sequence). The CDR3 runs to 16 residues. The CDR3 protein is CSAGGPHRGRGETQYF. The sequenced part of the CDR3 DNA is TGCAGTGCTGGTGGGCCCCACAGGGGTCGAGGAGAGACC.

On this clone: The read falls 3 residues short of the CDR3 end, and the missing part is taken from the germline J gene. The genes are TRBV2 and TRBJ2-5, with 11 bases identical to TRBD2. J lost 5 bases, V lost 6 bases, and 8 bases had no gene match. From germline, CDR1 is SNHLY and CDR2 FYNNEI. There are 15 residues in the CDR3. CDR3 sequence: CASRASGGLGETQYF. Incomplete CDR3 DNA: TGTGCCAGCAGAGCTAGCGGGGGGCTTGGGGAGACC.

Points on this clone: The read ends 3 residues before the CDR3 terminus; that terminus is restored from the germline J gene. The chain joins TRBV2 to TRBJ2-1, with D tentatively TRBD1 (6 bases). Trimming removed 7 bases at V and 7 bases at J, with 20 bases between. The CDR3 loop spans 15 amino acids. CDR1 and CDR2 from the germline V gene are SNHLY and FYNNEI. The CDR3 reads CASTPTGTFGNEQFF. Partial CDR3 DNA: TGTGCCAGCACTCCTACCGGGACATTCGGAAATGAG.

According to its frequency, this clone is medium-sized. The CDR3 goes on 3 residues after the read ends, and that part is filled in from the germline J gene. This chain joins TRBV29-1 and TRBJ2-2; 11 bases fit TRBD2. The germline gives CDR1 SQVTM, CDR2 ANQGSEA. The CDR3 is made up of 16 amino acids. The V and J ends lost 0 bases and 5 bases, in that order; junction bases with no gene match: 5. The DNA read from the CDR3 is TGCAGCGTTGAAGATTCTAGCGGGAGGTCGACCGGGGAG. Protein sequence: CSVEDSSGRSTGE. The CDR3 as a whole reads CSVEDSSGRSTGELFF.

The CDR3 reads CSGNTYTGGPTEAFF. The CDR3 bases that were read are TGCAGCGGGAACACTTATACAGGGGGCCCCACTGAA. The chain uses TRBV29-1 and TRBJ1-1; 9 nucleotides match TRBD1. The read finishes 3 residues shy of the CDR3 end, and the germline J gene is used to complete it. V gave up 7 bases and J gave up 4 bases; unmatched junction bases: 13. Germline lookup yields CDR1 SQVTM and CDR2 ANQGSEA. There are 15 residues in the CDR3.

As regards this clone: The CDR3 is cut off 3 residues early in the read; its end comes from the germline J gene. This chain connects TRBV28 to TRBJ2-7; 8 bases map to TRBD1. In germline, CDR1 is MDHEN, CDR2 SYDVKM. There are 15 residues in the CDR3. V shed 5 bases and J 3 bases; nucleotides not matched to a gene: 9. The sequenced CDR3 bases are TGTGCCAGCAGTGTGGCGTTAGGGACAGGCTACGAG. Translation: CASSVALGTGYE. The whole CDR3 sequence is CASSVALGTGYEQYF.

This chain's CDR3 is CASRHREETQYF. CDR3 DNA (partial): TGTGCCAGCAGGCACAGAGAAGAGACC. J is TRBJ2-5 and V is TRBV11-3; no reliable D call. The sequenced fragment ends 3 residues before the CDR3 boundary, so the rest is inferred from the germline J gene. V lost 6 bases to trimming and J lost 3 bases, with 8 bases between them. This CDR3 is built from 12 residues. The V gene's germline CDR1 is SGHNT and CDR2 YENEEA.

Concerning this clone itself: The CDR3 end falls 3 residues outside the read, so it is completed with the germline J gene. This chain connects TRBV20-1 to TRBJ2-1; D perhaps matches TRBD1 (6 bases). V was trimmed by 0 bases and J by 4 bases, leaving 16 bases between them. The CDR3 consists of 16 residues. CDR1 is DFQATT, CDR2 SNEGSKA, per germline (reference sequence). Incomplete CDR3 DNA: TGCAGTGCTAGAGATTTTCGCCAGGGGATTTACAATGAG. It translates to CSARDFRQGIYNE. The entire CDR3 sequence reads CSARDFRQGIYNEQFF.

A note on this clone: Read coverage stops 3 residues before the CDR3 terminus; the germline J gene supplies the remainder. The V call is TRBV30, the J call TRBJ2-1; the match to TRBD1 covers 8 bases. Unmatched junction bases numbered 10, after V lost 2 bases and J lost 7 bases. Per germline, CDR1 GTSNPN and CDR2 SVGIG (reference sequence). This CDR3 is built from 15 residues. CDR3 bases read: TGTGCCTGGAGTCCCATAGGACAGGGAAGGAATGAG. Its translation: CAWSPIGQGRNE. The entire CDR3 protein reads CAWSPIGQGRNEQFF.

As regards this clone: The sequenced fragment ends 3 residues before the CDR3 boundary, so the rest is inferred from the germline J gene. This chain joins TRBV7-9 and TRBJ1-2; 12 positions match TRBD1. Germline V CDR1 and CDR2: SEHNR, FQNEAQ (reference sequence). This CDR3 contains 14 residues. This chain's CDR3 is CASRLGQGANIYTF. The part of the CDR3 DNA that was read is TGTGCCAGCAGACTGGGACAGGGGGCAAACATC. Supplemented by reference TRBV7-9 and TRBJ1-2, the full variable domain reads DTGVSQNPRHKITKRGQNVTFRCDPISEHNRLYWYRQTLGQGPEFLTYFQNEAQLEKSRLLSDRFSAERPKGSFSTLEIQRTEQGDSAMYLCASRLGQGANIYTFGSGTRLTVV.

Comment on this clone: The read stops 3 residues short of the end of the CDR3; the missing end is completed from the germline J gene. This chain uses TRBV12-3 or TRBV12-4 with TRBJ1-2; 8 bases are shared with TRBD1. J was trimmed by 5 bases and V by 1 base; bases with no gene match: 12. The CDR3 totals 17 residues. The covered CDR3 bases are TGTGCCAGCAGTTTAGAGGGGACAGGAGACGGACTTTATGGC. Encoded protein: CASSLEGTGDGLYG. The whole CDR3 protein reads CASSLEGTGDGLYGYTF.

The sequenced part of the CDR3 DNA is TGTGCCAGCAGGGGGCTGCTGGAGACC. Its protein is CASRGLLET. The whole CDR3 is CASRGLLETQYF. V usage is TRBV2 and J usage is TRBJ2-5; D might be TRBD1 (5 bases). Read data end 3 residues before the CDR3 end; the end is taken from the germline J gene. The CDR3 has 12 amino acids. Looked up from germline, CDR1 is SNHLY and CDR2 is FYNNEI. V was trimmed by 6 bases and J by 5 bases, leaving 10 bases between them.

Regarding this clone: The read comes to an end 3 residues before the CDR3 does, leaving the germline J gene to fill in the end. This rearrangement joins TRBV4-1 to TRBJ1-4; maybe TRBD1 (6 bases). The V gene's germline CDR1 is MGHRA and CDR2 YSYEKL. V shed 3 bases and J shed 4 bases, with 15 bases lying between them. The CDR3 has 16 residues. The DNA read from the CDR3 is TGCGCCAGCAGCCAGAGGCGGGGGCCCTATAATGAAAAA. Protein: CASSQRRGPYNEK. The whole CDR3 region reads CASSQRRGPYNEKLFF.

Concerning this clone: The read is 3 residues too short to cover the CDR3 end, so that end is filled in from the germline J gene. J is TRBJ2-5 and V is TRBV5-1; 12 bases align to TRBD1. CDR3 length equals 16 residues. The germline V gene has CDR1 SGHRS and CDR2 YFSETQ. Unmatched junction bases numbered 6, after V lost 4 bases and J lost 2 bases. CDR3 bases read: TGCGCCAGCAGCGGCGGGACAGGGGGCTATCAAGAGACC. It codes for CASSGGTGGYQET. The whole CDR3 is CASSGGTGGYQETQYF.

Note on this clone: The read gets to within 3 residues of the CDR3 end, and the germline J gene fills in the rest. This chain connects TRBV6-2 or TRBV6-3 to TRBJ2-7, with D possibly TRBD1 on 7 matching bases. The CDR3 has 14 amino acids. Trimming stripped 5 bases from V and 5 bases from J, with 16 bases between. Germline values: CDR1 MNHEY, CDR2 SVGEGT. Incomplete CDR3 DNA: TGTGCCAGCAGTCCCACCCAGGGGGGCAACGAG. Amino acids: CASSPTQGGNE. The whole CDR3 protein is CASSPTQGGNEQYF.

As for this clone: The read finishes 3 residues shy of the CDR3 end, and the germline J gene is used to complete it. This chain links TRBV5-6 with TRBJ2-5, with D unresolved. V gave up 0 bases and J gave up 0 bases, with 6 bases separating them. The CDR3 runs to 14 residues. Germline CDR1 and CDR2: SGHDT and YYEEEE. The chain's CDR3 is CASSLVADQETQYF. Partial CDR3 DNA: TGTGCCAGCAGCTTGGTGGCAGACCAAGAGACC. Full variable domain (remainder filled in from reference TRBV5-6 and TRBJ2-5): DAGVTQSPTHLIKTRGQQVTLRCSPKSGHDTVSWYQQALGQGPQFIFQYYEEEERQRGNFPDRFSGHQFPNYSSELNVNALLLGDSALYLCASSLVADQETQYFGPGTRLLVL.

A remark on this clone: The read gets to within 3 residues of the CDR3 end, and the germline J gene fills in the rest. The chain employs TRBV5-1 and TRBJ2-1; D is ambiguous. This CDR3 is 14 amino acids long. From germline, CDR1 is SGHRS and CDR2 YFSETQ. Trimming left V 4 bases short and J 0 bases short, with 8 bases between. CDR3 DNA, as far as it was read: TGCGCCAGCAGCCAGGTGGGCTCCTACAATGAG. Protein sequence: CASSQVGSYNE. Given in full, the CDR3 is CASSQVGSYNEQFF.

A note on this clone: The DNA ends 3 residues before the CDR3 does, and the rest of the CDR3 is filled in from the germline J gene. V gene TRBV29-1 combines with J gene TRBJ1-1; the D gene is possibly TRBD1 (6 bases). The germline V gene encodes CDR1 SQVTM and CDR2 ANQGSEA. The length of the CDR3 is 14 residues. Between the trimmed V and J ends, which lost 4 bases and 1 base, there was a span of 13 bases. CDR3 protein: CSVAARTENTEAFF. The CDR3 bases that were read are TGCAGCGTTGCCGCCCGGACAGAGAACACTGAA.

Remarks on this clone: The read gets to within 3 residues of the CDR3 end, and the germline J gene fills in the rest. The gene calls are TRBV7-6 and TRBJ2-1; TRBD2 aligns across 9 bases. Germline V gene data show CDR1 as SGHVS and CDR2 as FNYEAQ. Trimming at V came to 7 bases and at J to 9 bases, leaving 13 bases not matched to a gene. CDR3 size: 15 residues. CDR3 DNA (partial): TGTGCCAGCAAGCAGCGGGAGGATCGTCATCGTGAG. Translated, it gives CASKQREDRHRE. The CDR3 in full is CASKQREDRHREQFF. The full variable domain, completed using reference TRBV7-6 and TRBJ2-1, is GAGVSQSPRYKVTKRGQDVALRCDPISGHVSLYWYRQALGQGPEFLTYFNYEAQQDKSGLPNDRFSAERPEGSISTLTIQRTEQRDSAMYRCASKQREDRHREQFFGPGTRLTVL.

Regarding this clone: The read comes to an end 3 residues before the CDR3 does, leaving the germline J gene to fill in the end. This chain joins TRBV5-1 and TRBJ2-6; D perhaps matches TRBD1 (6 bases). Trimming left V 7 bases short and J 0 bases short, with 17 bases between. Germline CDR1 is SGHRS and CDR2 is YFSETQ. This CDR3 contains 17 residues. The sequenced part of the CDR3 DNA is TGCGCCAGCGTTGGGGGCTTCTCTAGCTCTGGGGCCAACGTC. Amino acids: CASVGGFSSSGANV. The full CDR3 reads CASVGGFSSSGANVLTF. Together with reference TRBV5-1 and TRBJ2-6, the CDR3 gives the full variable domain: KAGVTQTPRYLIKTRGQQVTLSCSPISGHRSVSWYQQTPGQGLQFLFEYFSETQRNKGNFPGRFSGRQFSNSRSEMNVSTLELGDSALYLCASVGGFSSSGANVLTFGAGSRLTVL.

The CDR3 DNA, read in part, is TGTGCCTGGAAGCCTCTTCGGGGGGGCTACGAG. Amino acid sequence: CAWKPLRGGYE. The complete CDR3 protein is CAWKPLRGGYEAFF. The rearrangement uses TRBV30 and TRBJ1-1, with D possibly TRBD1 on 6 matching bases. With the read ending 3 residues before the CDR3 end, the germline J gene is used to fill in that end. This CDR3 comprises 14 residues. Germline assignment: CDR1 GTSNPN and CDR2 SVGIG (reference sequence).

On this clone itself: The CDR3 goes on 3 residues after the read ends, and that part is filled in from the germline J gene. The chain uses TRBV2 and TRBJ2-5; D unclear. The CDR3 loop spans 13 amino acids. Trimming removed 7 bases from V and 4 bases from J, with 13 bases in between. The germline CDR1 and CDR2 sequences are SNHLY and FYNNEI. The CDR3 protein is CASNYEKRETQYF. The part of the CDR3 DNA that was read is TGTGCCAGCAACTACGAGAAGAGAGAGACC.